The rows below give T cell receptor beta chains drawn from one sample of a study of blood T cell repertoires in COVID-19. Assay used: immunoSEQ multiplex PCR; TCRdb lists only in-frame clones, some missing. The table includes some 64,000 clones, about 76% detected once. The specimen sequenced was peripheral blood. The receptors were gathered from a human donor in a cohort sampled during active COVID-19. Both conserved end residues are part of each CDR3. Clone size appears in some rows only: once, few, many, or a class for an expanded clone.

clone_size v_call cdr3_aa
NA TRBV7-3 CASSSDRENEQFF
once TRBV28 CASSSPAGGYTF
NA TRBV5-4 CASSNPGQGLQETQYF
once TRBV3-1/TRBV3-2 CASSQERAYNEQFF
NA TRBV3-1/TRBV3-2 CASSPYSGGYQETQYF
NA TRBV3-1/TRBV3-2 CASSQVSEKLFF
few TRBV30 CAWSVGGAFEAFF
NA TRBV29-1 CSARMGQRNTEAFF
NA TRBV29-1 CSAAEETQYF
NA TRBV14 CASSQGMGMGTEAFF
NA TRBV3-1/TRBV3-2 CASSPGTGGKVETQYF
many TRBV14 CASSQPGLAGGLETQYF
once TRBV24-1 CAVSLPTSTDTQYF
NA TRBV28 CASSFRGGAAYEQYF
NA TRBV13 CASSPSGTGSDEQFF
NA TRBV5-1 CASSWTSGGETQYF
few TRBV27 CASSQQGANYGYTF
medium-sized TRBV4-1 CASSQVLANEQFF
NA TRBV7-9 CASSYGGVTDTQYF
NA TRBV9 CASSVAGRAGYNEQFF
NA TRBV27 CASSPRLAGGQYNEQFF
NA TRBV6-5 CASSLDRVVHGYTF
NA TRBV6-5 CASSLIGTEAFF
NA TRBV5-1 CASRVMVGNTEAFF
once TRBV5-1 CASSTEGGFSPLHF
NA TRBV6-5 CASSYLGVGNTEAFF
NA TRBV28 CATRTGSVKLFF
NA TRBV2 CASGIGGDVYEQYF
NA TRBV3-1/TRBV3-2 CASSQDGTGSETQYF
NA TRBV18 CASSQGGQSYEQYF
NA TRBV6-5 CASSYDRGPSGYTF
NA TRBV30 CAWFFGHNYGYTF
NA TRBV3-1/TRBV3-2 CASSPTPDSQPSSNYGYTF
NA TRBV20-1 CSASRDVAEAFF
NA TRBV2 CASSPGQGQETQYF
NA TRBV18 CASSRQGTVVTGNEQYF
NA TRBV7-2 CASSLVAGQGGGIQYF
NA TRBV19 CASSRRGSDSNQPQHF
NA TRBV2 CASSEPSGGINGKNIQYF
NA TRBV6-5 CASRPLGQNGYTF
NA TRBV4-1 CASSQGDRGSQPQHF
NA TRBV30 CAWSGTGGYTDTQYF
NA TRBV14 CASSQELFAGTQYF